This note documents a single T cell receptor beta chain sequence. Samples each supplied 450 to 700 ng of bulk tumor genomic DNA as template. Biopsies that were spaced far apart were taken, several per primary tumor, during surgery. With untreated, newly diagnosed non-small cell lung cancer, the patients went on to undergo curative surgery. This sample stems from a study of immune heterogeneity within non-small cell lung tumors. V dropped 2 bases and J dropped 6; count of bases not matched to a gene: 9. CDR1 is SGHTA and CDR2 is FQGTGA in the germline V gene. The CDR3 consists of 16 residues. The TCR beta CDR3 region underwent multiplex PCR amplification with 32 V and 13 J primers. Using its own MiXCR run on the multiplex PCR reads, TCRdb lists one record per CDR3 protein. The sample holds roughly 15,000 distinct CDR3 sequences, about a third seen once.

The J gene is TRBJ2-1, the V gene TRBV7-3; 8 bases line up with TRBD1. This receptor was taken from a woman in her forties or fifties with non-small cell lung cancer. Sequencing was done on a sample of lung tumor tissue. The CDR3 sequence is CASSLSPGGWVNEQFF. The CDR3 coding sequence is TGTGCCAGCAGCTTATCCCCAGGGGGCTGGGTCAATGAGCAGTTCTTC.